This entry lists 14 T cell receptor beta chains sequenced from one sample in a study of prognosis after radiotherapy for stage I lung cancer. Genomic DNA served as the source from which two-round multiplex PCR generated TCR beta CDR3 amplicons. Primers specific to each TRBV and TRBJ gene were used in first-round PCR. From the multiplex PCR reads, TCRdb called clonotypes with MiXCR, one entry per CDR3 protein. The sample includes about 21,000 distinct CDR3 sequences, roughly two fifths of them seen just once. Specimen: PBMCs, collected before or after stereotactic body radiation therapy (not recorded which). These receptor sequences come from a donor over 45 with non-small cell lung cancer.

This clonotype appeared many times. This chain uses TRBV5-5 with TRBJ2-2, with 10 positions matching TRBD1. The germline V gene encodes CDR1 SGHKS and CDR2 YYEKEE (reference sequence). The CDR3 loop spans 17 amino acids. V was clipped by 4 bases and J by 0 bases; unmatched bases: 6. CDR3 residues: CASSPRTGGSNTGELFF. The CDR3 bases are TGTGCCAGCAGCCCCCGGACAGGGGGTTCGAACACCGGGGAGCTGTTTTTT.

Turning to this clonotype: One junction end does not reproduce the germline sequence, and a read error may be involved. V is TRBV4-2 and J is TRBJ2-5; 12 bases are shared with TRBD2. The CDR3 runs to 16 residues. Germline V gene sequence: CDR1 LGHNA, CDR2 YNFKEQ. In DNA, the CDR3 is TGTGCCAGCAGCCAACTAGCGGGAGGGCCTGAAGGGACCAAGTACTTC. Protein product: CASSQLAGGPEGTKYF.

The J gene is TRBJ1-6, the V gene TRBV12-3 or TRBV12-4; D gene ambiguous. CDR3 size: 15 residues. The DNA of the CDR3 is TGTACCAACAGTTTAGCAGGCGGGCGGGGTTCACCCCTCCACTTT. It specifies CTNSLAGGRGSPLHF.

This clonotype occurred many times. V gene TRBV24-1 combines with J gene TRBJ1-5; no reliable D call. CDR1 is KGHDR, CDR2 SFDVKD, per germline. Trimming removed 7 bases from V and 2 bases from J, with 11 bases in between. The CDR3 is 14 amino acids. The CDR3 is CATRSQKGNQPQHF. Here the CDR3 DNA reads TGTGCCACCAGATCACAGAAAGGCAATCAGCCCCAGCATTTT.

This clonotype was counted between two and nine times. J is TRBJ2-2 and V is TRBV28; possible D gene TRBD2, 5 bases. CDR1 MDHEN and CDR2 SYDVKM come from the germline V gene. This CDR3 has 13 amino acids. Trimming took 6 bases from V and 9 from J, leaving 14 bases between them. CDR3 nucleotides: TGTGCCAGCAGCTTAGGACTCCCCCGGGAGCTGTTTTTT. This codes for CASSLGLPRELFF. Together with reference TRBV28 and TRBJ2-2, the CDR3 gives the full variable domain: DVKVTQSSRYLVKRTGEKVFLECVQDMDHENMFWYRQDPGLGLRLIYFSYDVKMKEKGDIPEGYSVSREKKERFSLILESASTNQTSMYLCASSLGLPRELFFGEGSRLTVL.

The CDR3 sequence is CASRNGQNSYEQYF. The CDR3 bases are TGTGCCAGCAGAAACGGACAGAACTCCTACGAGCAGTACTTC. The V gene is TRBV12-3 or TRBV12-4, the J gene TRBJ2-7, with D perhaps TRBD1 (6 bases). The CDR3 is 14 amino acids. Trimming removed 6 bases from V and 0 bases from J, with 12 bases in between.

This clonotype has ten or more counts. Here the CDR3 reads CASIKSGLAGYNEQFF. The CDR3 coding sequence is TGTGCCAGCATTAAATCGGGACTAGCGGGATACAATGAGCAGTTCTTC. The genes are TRBV28 and TRBJ2-1; the match to TRBD2 covers 13 bases. The CDR3 totals 16 residues. The junction had 7 bases not matched to a gene; V was cut back by 7 bases and J by 4 bases. Germline V gene lookup returns CDR1 MDHEN and CDR2 SYDVKM.

As for this clonotype: With only one base between it and a far larger clone, this is likely a read error. This chain uses TRBV6-5 with TRBJ2-1; 9 nucleotides line up with TRBD1. The CDR3 sequence is 18 residues long. The trim removed 7 bases at V and 5 bases at J, leaving 18 bases unmatched. Germline V gene data show CDR1 as MNHEY and CDR2 as SVGAGI. The CDR3 sequence: CASIQTGGVGRENNEQFF. CDR3 DNA: TGTGCCAGCATTCAAACAGGGGGCGTTGGGAGGGAAAACAATGAGCAGTTCTTC.

Ten or more counts support this clonotype. This chain connects TRBV18 to TRBJ2-7; D unresolved. There are 15 residues in the CDR3. Looked up from germline, CDR1 is KGHSH and CDR2 is LQKENI. Deletions cut 0 bases from V and 4 bases from J, with 13 bases between. The CDR3 here is CASSPPGLDGYEQYF. CDR3 bases: TGTGCCAGCTCACCACCGGGCCTGGACGGGTACGAGCAGTACTTC.

V gene TRBV11-3 combines with J gene TRBJ2-2; the match to TRBD1 covers 7 bases. There are 16 residues in the CDR3. V was clipped by 5 bases and J by 0 bases; unmatched bases: 6. Germline loops: CDR1 SGHNT, CDR2 YENEEA. The DNA of the CDR3 is TGTGCCAGCAGCCCAGGGACAGACCCGAACACCGGGGAGCTGTTTTTT. It is translated as CASSPGTDPNTGELFF.

This rearrangement joins TRBV30 to TRBJ2-1; 10 bases fit TRBD2. V trimming: 1 base; J trimming: 4 bases; junction bases outside the gene matches: 4. The CDR3 contains 15 residues. Germline V CDR1 and CDR2: GTSNPN, SVGIG (reference sequence). The CDR3 nucleotides read TGTGCCTGGAGTGGGGAGCGGGAGGGATACAATGAGCAGTTCTTC. This codes for CAWSGEREGYNEQFF.

The genes are TRBV6-5 and TRBJ2-2; unclear D gene. The V gene lost 2 bases and the J gene lost 3 bases, with 7 bases spanning the gap. The germline CDR1 and CDR2 sequences are MNHEY and SVGAGI. The CDR3 contains 14 residues. The CDR3 reads CASSYVLYTGELFF. DNA of the CDR3: TGTGCCAGCAGTTACGTCCTATACACCGGGGAGCTGTTTTTT.

This clonotype has a handful of counts. This clone may be a read error of a much larger clone one base away. This chain uses TRBV12-3 or TRBV12-4 with TRBJ2-3; D might be TRBD2 (5 bases). Trimming took off 8 bases at V and 4 bases at J, with 19 bases between the two ends. CDR3 length: 15 residues. CDR3 sequence reads: CASVEAEGSPDTQYF. The CDR3 bases are TGTGCCAGCGTAGAGGCAGAGGGCTCGCCAGATACGCAGTATTTT.

At least ten counts were recorded for this clonotype. The chain carries TRBV4-2 and TRBJ2-1, with D perhaps matching TRBD2 (6 bases). The CDR3 extends over 16 amino acids. The germline gives CDR1 LGHNA, CDR2 YNFKEQ. The V gene lost 1 base and the J gene lost 5 bases, with 15 bases spanning the gap. CDR3 region: CASSQALRRGHNEQFF. The CDR3 DNA follows: TGTGCCAGCAGCCAAGCTTTGCGGAGGGGACACAATGAGCAGTTCTTC.